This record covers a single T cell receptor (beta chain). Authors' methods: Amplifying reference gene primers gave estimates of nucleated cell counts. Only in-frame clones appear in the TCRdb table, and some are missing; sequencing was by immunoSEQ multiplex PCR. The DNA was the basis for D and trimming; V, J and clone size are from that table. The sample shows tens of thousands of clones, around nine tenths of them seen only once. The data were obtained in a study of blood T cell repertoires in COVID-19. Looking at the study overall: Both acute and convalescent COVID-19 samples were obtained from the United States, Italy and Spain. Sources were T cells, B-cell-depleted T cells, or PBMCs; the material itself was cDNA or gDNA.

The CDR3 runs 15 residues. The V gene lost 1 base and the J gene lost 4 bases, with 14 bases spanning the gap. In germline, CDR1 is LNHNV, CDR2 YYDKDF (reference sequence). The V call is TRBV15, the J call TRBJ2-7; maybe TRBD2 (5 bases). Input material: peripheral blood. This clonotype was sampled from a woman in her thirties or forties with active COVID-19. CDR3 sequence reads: CATSRGVERAYEQYF. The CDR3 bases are TGTGCCACCAGCAGAGGGGTAGAGAGGGCTTACGAGCAGTACTTC.